What follows are 18 T cell receptor beta chains derived from one specimen sequenced in a study of beta chain features in type 1 diabetes. Study conclusions and caveats: TCRB CDR3s from Type 1 diabetes patients were moderately but significantly shorter in all four CD4+ subsets.

The antigens these receptors bind are not known. The isolated RNA, all of it, was reverse transcribed, so expressed TCRB transcripts were what got sequenced. Assay used: immunoSEQ multiplex PCR; TCRdb lists only in-frame clones, some missing. The repertoire holds 600,000 to 700,000 clones, under 15% seen once, with around 0.12% in the top ten. Sequencing was done on a sample of naive CD4+ T cells from blood. The origin of the receptors is a man between 25 and 39 years old with type 1 diabetes.

This clone came up a few times. V is TRBV27 and J is TRBJ2-7; 13 bases fit TRBD2. The length of the CDR3 is 16 residues. The V gene end was trimmed by 5 bases and the J gene end by 2 bases; junction bases not matched to a gene: 6. Looked up from germline, CDR1 is MNHEY and CDR2 is SMNVEV (reference sequence). This chain's CDR3 is CASSPTGLAGAYEQYF. CDR3 in DNA: TGTGCCAGCAGTCCTACAGGACTAGCGGGGGCCTACGAGCAGTACTTC.

This clone was counted a few times. The chain carries TRBV4-3 and TRBJ2-4; possible D gene TRBD1, 6 bases. The CDR3 runs 17 residues. Germline V gene data show CDR1 as LGHNA and CDR2 as YSLEER. The V gene lost 0 bases and the J gene lost 1 base, with 13 bases spanning the gap. CDR3 amino acids: CASSQDPTGWAKNIQYF. CDR3 nucleotides: TGCGCCAGCAGCCAAGATCCAACAGGGTGGGCCAAAAACATTCAGTACTTC.

The chain uses TRBV19 and TRBJ2-3; possible D gene TRBD1, 6 bases. The germline gives CDR1 LNHDA, CDR2 SQIVND (reference sequence). V was shortened by 6 bases and J by 0 bases, with 16 bases between the two germline ends. The length of the CDR3 is 16 residues. This CDR3 reads CASRDSPQTSTDTQYF. The DNA for the CDR3 is TGTGCCAGTAGGGACAGCCCTCAAACTAGCACAGATACGCAGTATTTT.

A few counts support this clone. Other DNA sequences in the sample encode the same CDR3. CDR3 DNA: TGTGCCAGCAGTTTAAACAGGGGGGAGACCCAGTACTTC. Amino acid sequence: CASSLNRGETQYF. The V gene is TRBV27, the J gene TRBJ2-5, with 8 bases that match TRBD1. The CDR3 runs 13 residues. The trim removed 2 bases at V and 5 bases at J, leaving 1 base unmatched. CDR1 and CDR2 from the germline V gene are MNHEY and SMNVEV (reference sequence).

The chain combines TRBV5-6 with TRBJ2-6, with 7 bases matching TRBD1. There are 18 residues in the CDR3. Trimming at V came to 3 bases and at J to 2 bases, leaving 11 bases not matched to a gene. The germline gives CDR1 SGHDT, CDR2 YYEEEE. CDR3 amino acids: CASSSLTGWGPGANVLTF. The DNA for the CDR3 is TGTGCCAGCAGCTCCCTGACAGGGTGGGGTCCTGGGGCCAACGTCCTGACTTTC.

This clone has a handful of counts. CDR3 bases: TGTGCCAGCAGCGGCGTCAGGACCTACGAGCAGTACTTC. It is translated as CASSGVRTYEQYF. This chain connects TRBV7-9 to TRBJ2-7; D is uncertain. In germline, CDR1 is SEHNR, CDR2 FQNEAQ (reference sequence). The germline V and J ends were trimmed by 5 bases and 2 bases, with 10 bases remaining between them. CDR3 length equals 13 residues.

The chain combines TRBV18 with TRBJ1-2, with no clear D. The CDR3 is made up of 13 amino acids. Trimming shortened V by 6 bases and J by 5 bases, and 13 bases separated the two germline ends. Germline V gives CDR1 KGHSH, CDR2 LQKENI. The chain's CDR3 is CASSTGDQYGYTF. The CDR3 DNA follows: TGTGCCAGCTCGACGGGAGACCAATATGGCTACACCTTC.

This clone showed up just a few times. The J gene is TRBJ1-2, the V gene TRBV7-9; no clear D. V was pared by 1 base and J by 1 base, with 16 bases between. The CDR3 has 17 amino acids. From germline, CDR1 is SEHNR and CDR2 FQNEAQ (reference sequence). CDR3 amino acids: CASSLGFNDPFNYGYTF. The CDR3 DNA is TGTGCCAGCAGCTTAGGTTTCAACGACCCCTTTAACTATGGCTACACCTTC.

The chain combines TRBV29-1 with TRBJ2-1; 8 bases map to TRBD2. Germline V lookup: CDR1 SQVTM, CDR2 ANQGSEA. The CDR3 is 14 residues long. With V trimmed by 5 bases and J by 8 bases, 11 bases remained unmatched. The CDR3 DNA is TGCAGCGTTAAGTCAGGACTAGCAAGGGATGAGCAGTTCTTC. Its protein is CSVKSGLARDEQFF.

The chain employs TRBV19 and TRBJ2-5, with D perhaps TRBD1 (6 bases). Germline V gene lookup returns CDR1 LNHDA and CDR2 SQIVND (reference sequence). V lost 7 bases, J lost 1 base, and 10 bases lay in between. The CDR3 extends over 13 amino acids. Here the CDR3 reads CASNQGFQETQYF. The CDR3, as DNA: TGTGCCAGTAATCAGGGGTTCCAAGAGACCCAGTACTTC. Complete variable domain (other parts from reference TRBV19 and TRBJ2-5): DGGITQSPKYLFRKEGQNVTLSCEQNLNHDAMYWYRQDPGQGLRLIYYSQIVNDFQKGDIAEGYSVSREKKESFPLTVTSAQKNPTAFYLCASNQGFQETQYFGPGTRLLVL.

The table lists this clone with a few counts. The chain uses TRBV6-1 and TRBJ2-2; D uncertain. CDR3 length: 15 amino acids. V dropped 6 bases and J dropped 6 bases, with 17 bases sitting between them. CDR1 is MNHNS, CDR2 SASEGT, per germline. The CDR3 loop reads CASRELAQGPGELFF. CDR3 coding DNA: TGTGCCAGCAGAGAGCTGGCCCAAGGTCCCGGGGAGCTGTTTTTT.

This clone was picked up a small number of times. CDR3 nucleotide sequence: TGCGCCAGCAGCCGAGCGACAGGGTCCTCGACCACAGATACGCAGTATTTT. Residues: CASSRATGSSTTDTQYF. This chain uses TRBV4-1 with TRBJ2-3, with 7 positions matching TRBD1. The V gene's germline CDR1 is MGHRA and CDR2 YSYEKL. J lost 2 bases, V lost 4 bases, and 12 bases had no gene match. The CDR3 length is 17 residues.

This clone was detected once. The chain is built from TRBV7-6 and TRBJ1-1, with a possible D match to TRBD1 (5 bases). This CDR3 has 16 amino acids. V was pared by 0 bases and J by 5 bases, with 16 bases between. Germline CDR1 SGHVS, CDR2 FNYEAQ. In DNA form, the CDR3 reads TGTGCCAGCAGCTTAGCGTGGGGCAATTCGCCGACTGAAGCTTTCTTT. The encoded protein is CASSLAWGNSPTEAFF.

The table lists this clone with a few counts. This sequence joins TRBV7-9 and TRBJ1-2; D gene unclear. V was trimmed by 8 bases and J by 6 bases, leaving 4 bases between them. Germline assignment: CDR1 SEHNR and CDR2 FQNEAQ (reference sequence). This CDR3 spans 9 amino acids. The CDR3 sequence: CASGDGYTF. The CDR3 nucleotides read TGTGCCAGCGGGGATGGCTACACCTTC. Full variable domain (missing parts from reference TRBV7-9 and TRBJ1-2): DTGVSQNPRHKITKRGQNVTFRCDPISEHNRLYWYRQTLGQGPEFLTYFQNEAQLEKSRLLSDRFSAERPKGSFSTLEIQRTEQGDSAMYLCASGDGYTFGSGTRLTVV.

This clone was seen a handful of times. The rearrangement links TRBV5-1 to TRBJ2-7; D is possibly TRBD1 or TRBD2 (6 bases each). The CDR3 extends over 17 amino acids. The germline V and J ends were trimmed by 0 bases and 3 bases, with 19 bases remaining between them. From germline, CDR1 is SGHRS and CDR2 YFSETQ. Here the CDR3 DNA reads TGCGCCAGCAGCTTGGGAATTGGAGGGGGAAATCACTACGAGCAGTACTTC. Translating it yields CASSLGIGGGNHYEQYF.

This chain joins TRBV7-2 and TRBJ1-6; D call uncertain. Trimming left V 3 bases short and J 10 bases short, with 16 bases between. The length of the CDR3 is 15 residues. Germline V gene sequence: CDR1 SGHTA, CDR2 FQGNSA. The CDR3 loop is CASSLTPEALSPLHF. CDR3 nucleotide sequence: TGTGCCAGCAGCTTGACCCCGGAGGCCTTATCACCCCTCCACTTT.

This clone has a handful of counts. This chain links TRBV19 with TRBJ2-5, with TRBD1 matching 8 bases. The CDR3 sequence is 15 residues long. CDR1 and CDR2 (germline): LNHDA, SQIVND (reference sequence). V shed 2 bases and J 2 bases; nucleotides not matched to a gene: 4. The CDR3: CASSIRTGYQETQYF. The CDR3 DNA reads as TGTGCCAGTAGTATACGGACAGGGTATCAAGAGACCCAGTACTTC.

Turning to this clone: This sample includes further DNA sequences coding for the same CDR3. This chain links TRBV5-1 with TRBJ2-3; unclear D gene. CDR3 length equals 12 residues. V was pared by 2 bases and J by 1 base, with 2 bases between. Germline V gene lookup returns CDR1 SGHRS and CDR2 YFSETQ. In DNA form, the CDR3 reads TGCGCCAGCAGCTTTGGCACAGATACGCAGTATTTT. Residues: CASSFGTDTQYF.